This entry describes one TCR beta chain. Its antigen remains unidentified. Generated by immunoSEQ multiplex PCR, the TCRdb table keeps only in-frame clones and is missing some. The table shows 12,000 or so clones, with over 85% occurring only once. These data come from a study of regulatory dendritic cells for organ transplantation. The CDR3 runs to 14 residues. V lost 5 bases to trimming and J lost 0 bases, with 8 bases between them. Germline V gene data show CDR1 as MNHEY and CDR2 as SVGAGI. Study-wide results and caveats: Regulatory dendritic cells appeared to expand memory CD8+ clones less than mature ones.

Sorted subsets were CFSE-labeled and cultured less than six days with allogeneic dendritic cells. Naive CD45RA+ and memory CD45RO+ CD4+ or CD8+ T cells were FACS-sorted. The sequencing input was naive CD8+ T cells from blood cultured with dendritic cells. Subset here: CD45RA+ naive T cells. The chain has TRBV6-5 and TRBJ1-5, with unresolved D. The sequence was obtained from a human donor in good health. CDR3 DNA: TGTGCCAGCAGTACCACGCATAGCAATCAGCCCCAGCATTTT. It is translated as CASSTTHSNQPQHF.